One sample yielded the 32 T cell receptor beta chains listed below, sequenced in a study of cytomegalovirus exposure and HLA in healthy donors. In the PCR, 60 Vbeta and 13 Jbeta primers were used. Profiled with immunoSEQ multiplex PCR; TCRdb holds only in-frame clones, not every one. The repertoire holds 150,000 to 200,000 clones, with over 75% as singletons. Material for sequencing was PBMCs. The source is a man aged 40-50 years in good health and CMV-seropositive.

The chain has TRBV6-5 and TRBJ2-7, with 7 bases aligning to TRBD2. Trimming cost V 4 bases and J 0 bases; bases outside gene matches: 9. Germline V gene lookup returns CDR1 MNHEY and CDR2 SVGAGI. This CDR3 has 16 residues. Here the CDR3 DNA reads TGTGCCAGCAGTTTGGGACTACCAGGAGTCTCCTACGAGCAGTACTTC. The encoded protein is CASSLGLPGVSYEQYF.

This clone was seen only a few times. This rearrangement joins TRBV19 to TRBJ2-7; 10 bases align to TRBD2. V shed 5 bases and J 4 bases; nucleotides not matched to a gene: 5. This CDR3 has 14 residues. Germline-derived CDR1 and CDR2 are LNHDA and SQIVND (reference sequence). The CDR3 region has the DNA TGTGCCAGTAGTCGGCTAGCGGGAGTTTACGAGCAGTACTTC. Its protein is CASSRLAGVYEQYF. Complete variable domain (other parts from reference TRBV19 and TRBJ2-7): DGGITQSPKYLFRKEGQNVTLSCEQNLNHDAMYWYRQDPGQGLRLIYYSQIVNDFQKGDIAEGYSVSREKKESFPLTVTSAQKNPTAFYLCASSRLAGVYEQYFGPGTRLTVT.

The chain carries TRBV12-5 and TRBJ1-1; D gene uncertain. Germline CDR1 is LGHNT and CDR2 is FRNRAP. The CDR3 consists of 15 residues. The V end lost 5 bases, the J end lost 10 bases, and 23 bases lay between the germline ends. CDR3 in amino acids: CASGPTPGSADSAFF. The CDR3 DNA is TGTGCTAGTGGTCCCACCCCGGGGTCGGCGGACTCAGCTTTCTTT.

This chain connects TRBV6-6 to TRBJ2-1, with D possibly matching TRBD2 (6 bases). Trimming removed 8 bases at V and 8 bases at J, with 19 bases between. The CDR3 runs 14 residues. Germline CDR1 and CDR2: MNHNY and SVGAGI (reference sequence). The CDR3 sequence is CASGPGLSTDEQFF. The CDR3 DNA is TGTGCCAGCGGTCCGGGACTCTCCACCGATGAGCAGTTCTTC.

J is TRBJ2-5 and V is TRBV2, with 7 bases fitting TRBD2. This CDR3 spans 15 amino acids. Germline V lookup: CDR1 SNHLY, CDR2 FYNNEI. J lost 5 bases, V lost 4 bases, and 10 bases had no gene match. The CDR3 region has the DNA TGTGCCAGCAGTGGGGGATTTGGGGGGGAGGAGACCCAGTACTTC. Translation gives CASSGGFGGEETQYF. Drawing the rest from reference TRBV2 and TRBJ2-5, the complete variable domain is EPEVTQTPSHQVTQMGQEVILRCVPISNHLYFYWYRQILGQKVEFLVSFYNNEISEKSEIFDDQFSVERPDGSNFTLKIRSTKLEDSAMYFCASSGGFGGEETQYFGPGTRLLVL.

CDR3 coding DNA: TGTGCCAGCAGTGGCCGACAGGGGGATAGCAATCAGCCCCAGCATTTT. Protein product: CASSGRQGDSNQPQHF. V is TRBV28 and J is TRBJ1-5, with TRBD1 identical over 9 bases. Germline values: CDR1 MDHEN, CDR2 SYDVKM. V lost 5 bases to trimming and J lost 0 bases; unmatched junction nucleotides: 5. The CDR3 sequence is 16 residues long. The full variable domain, in which reference TRBV28 and TRBJ1-5 provide the parts outside the CDR3, is DVKVTQSSRYLVKRTGEKVFLECVQDMDHENMFWYRQDPGLGLRLIYFSYDVKMKEKGDIPEGYSVSREKKERFSLILESASTNQTSMYLCASSGRQGDSNQPQHFGDGTRLSIL.

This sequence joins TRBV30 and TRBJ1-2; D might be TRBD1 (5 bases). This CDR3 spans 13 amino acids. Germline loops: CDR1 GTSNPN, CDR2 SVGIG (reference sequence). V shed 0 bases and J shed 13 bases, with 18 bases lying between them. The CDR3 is CAWSVGDSLRGTF. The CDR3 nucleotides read TGTGCCTGGAGTGTGGGGGACTCCCTTAGGGGCACCTTC.

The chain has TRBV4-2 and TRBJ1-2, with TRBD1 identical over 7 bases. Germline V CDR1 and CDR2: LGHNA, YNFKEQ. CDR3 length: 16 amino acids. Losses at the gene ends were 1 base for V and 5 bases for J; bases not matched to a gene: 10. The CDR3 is CASSQGAGTDYYGYTF. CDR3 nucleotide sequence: TGTGCCAGCAGCCAAGGCGCCGGGACAGATTATTATGGCTACACCTTC.

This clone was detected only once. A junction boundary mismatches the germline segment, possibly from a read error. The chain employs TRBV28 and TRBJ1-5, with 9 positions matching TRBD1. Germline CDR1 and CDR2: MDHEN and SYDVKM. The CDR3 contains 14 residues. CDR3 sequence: CAGSLRDRAPPQHF. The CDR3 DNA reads TGTGCCGGCAGTTTGCGGGACAGGGCCCCCCCCCAGCATTTT.

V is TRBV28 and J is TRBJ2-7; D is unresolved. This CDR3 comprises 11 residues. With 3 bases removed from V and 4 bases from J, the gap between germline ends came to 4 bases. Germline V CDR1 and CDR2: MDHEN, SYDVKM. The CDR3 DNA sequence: TGTGCCAGCAGTTTGAGGTACGAGCAGTACTTC. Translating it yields CASSLRYEQYF.

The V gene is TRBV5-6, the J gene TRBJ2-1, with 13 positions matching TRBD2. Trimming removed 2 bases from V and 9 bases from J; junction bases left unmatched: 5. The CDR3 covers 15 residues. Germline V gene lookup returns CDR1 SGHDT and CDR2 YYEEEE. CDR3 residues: CASSFGLAGDSEQFF. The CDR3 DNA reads TGTGCCAGCAGCTTTGGACTAGCGGGAGATAGTGAGCAGTTCTTC.

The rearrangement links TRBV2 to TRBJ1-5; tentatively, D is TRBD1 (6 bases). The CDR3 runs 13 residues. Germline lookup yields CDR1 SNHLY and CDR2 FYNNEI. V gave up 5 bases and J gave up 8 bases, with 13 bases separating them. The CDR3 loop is CASSRDTREPQHF. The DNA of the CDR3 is TGTGCCAGCAGTCGGGACACCAGAGAGCCCCAGCATTTT. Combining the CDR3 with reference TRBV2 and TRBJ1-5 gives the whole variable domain EPEVTQTPSHQVTQMGQEVILRCVPISNHLYFYWYRQILGQKVEFLVSFYNNEISEKSEIFDDQFSVERPDGSNFTLKIRSTKLEDSAMYFCASSRDTREPQHFGDGTRLSIL.

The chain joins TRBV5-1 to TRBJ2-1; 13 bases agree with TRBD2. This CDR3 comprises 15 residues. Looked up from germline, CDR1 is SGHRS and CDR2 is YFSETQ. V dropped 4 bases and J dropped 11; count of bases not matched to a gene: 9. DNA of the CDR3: TGCGCCAGCAGCCAGGGCGAGACTAGCGGGAGGCAGCAGTTCTTC. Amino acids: CASSQGETSGRQQFF.

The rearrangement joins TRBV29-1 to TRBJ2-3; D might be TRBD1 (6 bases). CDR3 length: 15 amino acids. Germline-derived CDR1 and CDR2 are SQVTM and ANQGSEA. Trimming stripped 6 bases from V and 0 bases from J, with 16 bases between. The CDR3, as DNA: TGCAGCGTGAGCCTAGGCAGGGGTAGCACAGATACGCAGTATTTT. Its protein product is CSVSLGRGSTDTQYF.

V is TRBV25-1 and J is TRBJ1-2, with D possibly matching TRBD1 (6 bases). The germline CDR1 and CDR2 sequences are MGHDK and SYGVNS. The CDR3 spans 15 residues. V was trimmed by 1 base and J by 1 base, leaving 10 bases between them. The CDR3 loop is CASSESGASNYGYTF. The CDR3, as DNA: TGTGCCAGCAGTGAATCAGGGGCGAGTAACTATGGCTACACCTTC.

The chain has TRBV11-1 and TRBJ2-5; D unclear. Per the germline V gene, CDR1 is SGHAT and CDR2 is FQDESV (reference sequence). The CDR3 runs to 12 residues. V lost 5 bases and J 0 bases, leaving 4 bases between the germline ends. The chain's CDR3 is CASSLYQETQYF. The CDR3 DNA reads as TGTGCCAGCAGCCTGTACCAAGAGACCCAGTACTTC.

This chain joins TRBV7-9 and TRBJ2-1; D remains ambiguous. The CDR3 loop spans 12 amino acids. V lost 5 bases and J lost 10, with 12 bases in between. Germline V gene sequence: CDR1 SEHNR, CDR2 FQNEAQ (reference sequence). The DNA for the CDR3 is TGTGCCAGCAGCCTGACTCAGAAGGAGCAGTTCTTC. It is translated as CASSLTQKEQFF.

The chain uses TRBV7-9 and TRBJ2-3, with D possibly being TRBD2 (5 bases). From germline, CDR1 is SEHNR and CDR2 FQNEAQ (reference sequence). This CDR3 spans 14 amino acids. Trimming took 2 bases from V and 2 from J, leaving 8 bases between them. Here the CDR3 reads CASSLSGNTDTQYF. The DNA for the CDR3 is TGTGCCAGCAGCTTATCGGGGAACACAGATACGCAGTATTTT.

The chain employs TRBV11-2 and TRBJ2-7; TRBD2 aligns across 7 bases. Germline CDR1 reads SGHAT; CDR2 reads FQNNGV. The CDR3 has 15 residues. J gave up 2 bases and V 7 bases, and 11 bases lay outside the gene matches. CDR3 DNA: TGTGCCAGCACGTTCTTGGCGGGAGACCCCTACGAGCAGTACTTC. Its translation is CASTFLAGDPYEQYF.

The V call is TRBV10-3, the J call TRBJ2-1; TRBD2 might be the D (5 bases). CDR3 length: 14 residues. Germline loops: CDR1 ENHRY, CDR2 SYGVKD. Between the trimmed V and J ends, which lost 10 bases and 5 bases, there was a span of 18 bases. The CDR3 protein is CATTTRDSHNEQFF. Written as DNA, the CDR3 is TGTGCCACCACTACTAGGGATTCCCACAATGAGCAGTTCTTC.

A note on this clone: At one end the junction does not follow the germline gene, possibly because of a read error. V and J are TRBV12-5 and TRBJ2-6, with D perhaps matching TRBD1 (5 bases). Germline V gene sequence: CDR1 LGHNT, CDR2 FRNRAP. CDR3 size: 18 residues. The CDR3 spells CASGLVRQTISGANGLTF. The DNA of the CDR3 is TGTGCTAGTGGTTTGGTACGTCAGACGATCTCTGGGGCCAACGGCCTGACTTTC.

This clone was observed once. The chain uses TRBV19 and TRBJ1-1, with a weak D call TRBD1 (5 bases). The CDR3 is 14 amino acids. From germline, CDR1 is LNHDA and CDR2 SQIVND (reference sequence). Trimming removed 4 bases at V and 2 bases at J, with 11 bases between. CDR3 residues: CASSTWGANTEAFF. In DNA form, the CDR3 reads TGTGCCAGTAGTACGTGGGGCGCTAACACTGAAGCTTTCTTT.

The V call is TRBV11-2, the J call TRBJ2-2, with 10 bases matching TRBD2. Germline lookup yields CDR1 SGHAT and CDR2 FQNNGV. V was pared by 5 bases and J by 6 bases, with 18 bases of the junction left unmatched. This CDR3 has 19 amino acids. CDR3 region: CASSRPRRDLAGVAGELFF. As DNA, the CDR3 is TGTGCCAGCAGCCGCCCTCGTCGGGACCTAGCGGGAGTGGCCGGGGAGCTGTTTTTT. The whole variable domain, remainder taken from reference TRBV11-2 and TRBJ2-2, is EAGVAQSPRYKIIEKRQSVAFWCNPISGHATLYWYQQILGQGPKLLIQFQNNGVVDDSQLPKDRFSAERLKGVDSTLKIQPAKLEDSAVYLCASSRPRRDLAGVAGELFFGEGSRLTVL.

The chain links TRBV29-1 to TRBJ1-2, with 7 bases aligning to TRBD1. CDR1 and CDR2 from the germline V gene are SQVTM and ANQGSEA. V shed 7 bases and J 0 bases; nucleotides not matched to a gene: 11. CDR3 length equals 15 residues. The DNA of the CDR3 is TGCAGCGCACCGACAGGGAAGCCAGCTAACTATGGCTACACCTTC. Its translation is CSAPTGKPANYGYTF.

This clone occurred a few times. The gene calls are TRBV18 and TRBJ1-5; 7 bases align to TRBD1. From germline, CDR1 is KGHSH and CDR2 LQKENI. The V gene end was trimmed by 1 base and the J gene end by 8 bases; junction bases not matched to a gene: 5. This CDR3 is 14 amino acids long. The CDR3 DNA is TGTGCCAGCTCACCACGGGACAGTTCCGAGCCCCAGCATTTT. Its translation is CASSPRDSSEPQHF.

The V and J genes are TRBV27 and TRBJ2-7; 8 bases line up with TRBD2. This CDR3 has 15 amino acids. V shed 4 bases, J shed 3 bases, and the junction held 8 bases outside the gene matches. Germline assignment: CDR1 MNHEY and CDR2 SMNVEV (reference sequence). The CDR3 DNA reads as TGTGCCAGCAGTTCAGGGGCGGGGGGAATCTACGAGCAGTACTTC. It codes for CASSSGAGGIYEQYF.

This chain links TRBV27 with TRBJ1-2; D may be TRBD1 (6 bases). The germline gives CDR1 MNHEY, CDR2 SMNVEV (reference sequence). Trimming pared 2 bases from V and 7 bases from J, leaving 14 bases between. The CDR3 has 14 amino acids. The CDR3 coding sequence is TGTGCCAGCAGTTTACTCGGACAGCTGGGTGGCTACACCTTC. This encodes CASSLLGQLGGYTF.

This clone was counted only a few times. The CDR3, as DNA: TGTGCCAGTAGATTACCAGGGGATGGCTACACCTTC. Its protein is CASRLPGDGYTF. The chain has TRBV19 and TRBJ1-2, with D possibly being TRBD1 (6 bases). Trimming removed 6 bases from V and 6 bases from J, with 11 bases in between. The CDR3 totals 12 residues. CDR1 LNHDA and CDR2 SQIVND come from the germline V gene (reference sequence).

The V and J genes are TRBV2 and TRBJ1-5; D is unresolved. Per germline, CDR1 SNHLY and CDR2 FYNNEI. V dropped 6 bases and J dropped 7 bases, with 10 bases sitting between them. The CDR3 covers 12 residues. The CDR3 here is CASSPDNQPQHF. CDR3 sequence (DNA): TGTGCCAGCAGCCCCGACAACCAGCCCCAGCATTTT. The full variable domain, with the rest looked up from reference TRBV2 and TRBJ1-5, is EPEVTQTPSHQVTQMGQEVILRCVPISNHLYFYWYRQILGQKVEFLVSFYNNEISEKSEIFDDQFSVERPDGSNFTLKIRSTKLEDSAMYFCASSPDNQPQHFGDGTRLSIL.

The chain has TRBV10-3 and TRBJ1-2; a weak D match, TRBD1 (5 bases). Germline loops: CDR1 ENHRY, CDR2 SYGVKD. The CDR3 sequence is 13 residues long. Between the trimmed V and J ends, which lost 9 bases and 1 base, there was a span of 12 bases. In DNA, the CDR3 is TGTGCCATTTTGACAGACCTTAACTATGGCTACACCTTC. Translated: CAILTDLNYGYTF.

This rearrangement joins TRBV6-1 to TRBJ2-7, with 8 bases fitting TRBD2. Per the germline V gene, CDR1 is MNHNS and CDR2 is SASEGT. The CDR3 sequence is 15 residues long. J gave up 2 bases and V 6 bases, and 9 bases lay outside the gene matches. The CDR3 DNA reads TGTGCCAGCAGATTGCTAGCGGGCCCTACCTACGAGCAGTACTTC. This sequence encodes CASRLLAGPTYEQYF.

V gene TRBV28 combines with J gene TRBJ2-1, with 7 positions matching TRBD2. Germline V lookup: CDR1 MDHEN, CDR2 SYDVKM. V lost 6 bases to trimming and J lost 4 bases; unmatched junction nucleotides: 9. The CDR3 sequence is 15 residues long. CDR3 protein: CASSAASGNYNEQFF. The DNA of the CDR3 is TGTGCCAGCAGCGCGGCTAGCGGAAATTACAATGAGCAGTTCTTC. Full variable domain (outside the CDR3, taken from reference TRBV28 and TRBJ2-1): DVKVTQSSRYLVKRTGEKVFLECVQDMDHENMFWYRQDPGLGLRLIYFSYDVKMKEKGDIPEGYSVSREKKERFSLILESASTNQTSMYLCASSAASGNYNEQFFGPGTRLTVL.